The 12 T cell receptor beta chains reported below all come from one sample, sequenced in a study of blood T cell repertoires in COVID-19. Method: immunoSEQ multiplex PCR; TCRdb's copy keeps in-frame clones and lacks some. This sample has around 170,000 clones, with 70% to 85% found just once. Sequenced material: PBMCs or T cells enriched from blood (not recorded which). Receptor source: a man over 45 who had recovered from COVID-19.

V gene TRBV7-2 combines with J gene TRBJ1-4, with 7 bases matching TRBD1. Trimming took 3 bases from V and 2 from J; bases not matched to a gene: 6. The CDR3 totals 16 residues. Germline CDR1 is SGHTA and CDR2 is FQGNSA. The CDR3 region is CASSFQQGSTNEKLFF. As DNA, the CDR3 is TGTGCCAGCAGCTTCCAACAGGGGTCCACTAATGAAAAACTGTTTTTT.

This clone came up once. The V call is TRBV5-6, the J call TRBJ2-5; no firm D call. V was shortened by 0 bases and J by 4 bases, with 7 bases between the two germline ends. The CDR3 is 13 amino acids. Germline loops: CDR1 SGHDT, CDR2 YYEEEE. In DNA, the CDR3 is TGTGCCAGCAGCTTGGATAGAGCAGAGACCCAGTACTTC. Translation: CASSLDRAETQYF.

The table lists this clone with a few counts. J is TRBJ1-5 and V is TRBV10-2; D call uncertain. This CDR3 has 13 amino acids. The V gene's germline CDR1 is WSHSY and CDR2 SAAADI. The germline V and J ends were trimmed by 6 bases and 0 bases, with 6 bases remaining between them. The DNA of the CDR3 is TGCGCCAGCAGAGGGAGTAGCAATCAGCCCCAGCATTTT. Translated: CASRGSSNQPQHF.

This chain connects TRBV5-8 to TRBJ2-7; 8 bases map to TRBD2. The CDR3 runs to 14 residues. The V segment lost 3 bases and the J segment 3 bases; nucleotides outside the gene matches: 5. Germline V gene lookup returns CDR1 SGHTS and CDR2 YDEGEE. CDR3 coding DNA: TGTGCCAGCAGCTGGCGGGGGGCGAACTACGAGCAGTACTTC. This translates into CASSWRGANYEQYF.

This chain uses TRBV9 with TRBJ1-1, with TRBD1 identical over 7 bases. After removal of 3 bases from V and 12 bases from J, the junction contained 14 bases not matched to a gene. Per the germline V gene, CDR1 is SGDLS and CDR2 is YYNGEE. This CDR3 has 14 residues. The CDR3 spells CASSGLAGTAETFF. The CDR3 DNA sequence: TGTGCCAGCAGCGGGCTGGCCGGGACAGCGGAAACTTTCTTT.

V and J are TRBV6-1 and TRBJ2-5; D unclear. V dropped 2 bases and J dropped 5 bases, with 12 bases sitting between them. Germline V gene sequence: CDR1 MNHNS, CDR2 SASEGT. The CDR3 covers 14 residues. The CDR3: CASSERGGGETQYF. The CDR3 nucleotides are TGTGCCAGCAGTGAAAGAGGTGGTGGGGAGACCCAGTACTTC.

V is TRBV19 and J is TRBJ2-7; the D is unclear. Trimming removed 3 bases from V and 3 bases from J, with 15 bases in between. This CDR3 region has 15 residues. Germline lookup yields CDR1 LNHDA and CDR2 SQIVND (reference sequence). The CDR3 loop reads CASSIRPPWLYEQYF. CDR3 nucleotide sequence: TGTGCCAGTAGTATTCGCCCGCCGTGGCTCTACGAGCAGTACTTC.

This clone is a singleton in its sample. The chain joins TRBV9 to TRBJ1-2; D not certain. The V and J ends lost 0 bases and 4 bases respectively, with 10 bases between them. The CDR3 is made up of 14 amino acids. Germline CDR1 is SGDLS and CDR2 is YYNGEE. This CDR3 reads CASSVEAGSYGYTF. The CDR3, as DNA: TGTGCCAGCAGCGTAGAAGCAGGCTCCTATGGCTACACCTTC.

This sequence joins TRBV13 and TRBJ2-3; D is uncertain. The CDR3 has 12 amino acids. The V gene's germline CDR1 is PRHDT and CDR2 FYEKMQ (reference sequence). V was shortened by 5 bases and J by 6 bases, with 9 bases between the two germline ends. CDR3 residues: CASSPPRDTQYF. As DNA, the CDR3 is TGTGCCAGCAGCCCCCCGCGTGATACGCAGTATTTT.

V gene TRBV7-8 combines with J gene TRBJ2-1, with 8 bases matching TRBD2. Per the germline V gene, CDR1 is SGHVS and CDR2 is FQNEAQ. This CDR3 comprises 15 residues. After removal of 4 bases from V and 7 bases from J, the junction contained 9 bases not matched to a gene. Here the CDR3 reads CASSSRAGASNEQFF. CDR3 nucleotides: TGTGCCAGCAGCTCCCGAGCGGGGGCGAGTAATGAGCAGTTCTTC.

This clone was counted a single time. The V gene is TRBV10-3, the J gene TRBJ1-1; 8 nucleotides match TRBD1. The J segment lost 4 bases and the V segment lost 10 bases, leaving 11 bases of the junction unmatched. This CDR3 contains 14 residues. Germline V gene lookup returns CDR1 ENHRY and CDR2 SYGVKD. Here the CDR3 reads CASKPNRGSTEAFF. For the CDR3, the DNA is TGTGCCAGCAAACCCAACAGGGGGAGCACTGAAGCTTTCTTT.

This clone was found once. V is TRBV7-8 and J is TRBJ2-5; perhaps TRBD1 as D (5 bases). The CDR3 covers 16 residues. Trimming removed 0 bases from V and 7 bases from J, with 18 bases in between. Germline CDR1 and CDR2: SGHVS and FQNEAQ. CDR3 sequence: CASSLAPLQGIGTQYF. The CDR3 nucleotides are TGTGCCAGCAGCTTAGCGCCGTTGCAGGGTATTGGGACCCAGTACTTC.